A selection of T cell receptor beta chains follows, all from one sample in a study of T-cell reconstitution after alpha-beta-depleted transplantation in children. MiXCR, run by TCRdb on the PCR reads, gives a single entry per CDR3 protein. The profile shows hundreds of thousands of distinct CDR3 sequences, roughly 11% of them singletons. The material sequenced was PBMCs, taken before TCRalphabeta/CD19-depleted stem cell transplant. Receptors were obtained from a child younger than two with acute myeloid leukemia, due to receive a stem cell transplant. CDR3s include the opening cysteine and the closing phenylalanine or tryptophan.

V gene	J gene	CDR3 protein
TRBV4-1	TRBJ2-7	CASSLERGGTEQYF
TRBV14	TRBJ2-2	CASSQARTNTGELFF
TRBV12-3/TRBV12-4	TRBJ2-1	CASSRGGLKEQFF
TRBV4-3	TRBJ1-1	CASSQGTGRFTEAFF
TRBV7-9	TRBJ2-1	CASSLARQGHNEQFF
TRBV20-1	TRBJ2-1	CSASSSGGYNEQFF
TRBV10-3	TRBJ2-1	CAISGTSGRNNEQFF
TRBV5-6	TRBJ2-5	CASSLRGLARETQYF
TRBV20-1	TRBJ1-4	CSANPGQGVEKLFF
TRBV11-2	TRBJ2-7	CASGNGGTDTYEQYF
TRBV29-1	TRBJ1-2	CSTLGQVIGGYTF
TRBV12-3/TRBV12-4	TRBJ2-3	CASSPGGNTQYF
TRBV29-1	TRBJ2-1	CSVGGQGRYNEQFF
TRBV5-5	TRBJ2-7	CASSFQRRSYEQYF
TRBV4-1	TRBJ1-1	CASSLPGLKREAFF
TRBV3-1	TRBJ1-5	CAIRRDRGRGRPNQPQHF
TRBV12-3/TRBV12-4	TRBJ2-2	CASSLRVSTGELFF
TRBV6-5	TRBJ1-1	CASSYSVGIRNTEAFF
TRBV20-1	TRBJ1-1	CSAIETEAFF
TRBV12-3/TRBV12-4	-	CASGGNTDTQHF
TRBV19	TRBJ2-5	CASSSLAGAAETQYF
TRBV7-2	TRBJ2-1	CASSPLAGGKAEQFF
TRBV7-2	TRBJ2-7	CASSSRAGITYEQYF
TRBV5-1	TRBJ2-5	CASSSGRETQYF
TRBV18	TRBJ1-4	CASSQQSNEKLFF
TRBV20-1	TRBJ1-1	CSAVVGHRGTEAFF
TRBV11-2	TRBJ1-1	CASSPPRRAFF
TRBV19	TRBJ2-1	CASSRDSAYNEQFF
TRBV11-3	TRBJ1-6	CASSYGTGGSPLHF
TRBV29-1	TRBJ1-1	CSVEDPSQGTEAFF
TRBV11-2	TRBJ2-5	CASSRSTQETQYF
TRBV6-1	TRBJ2-5	CASSGGAVGETQYF
TRBV12-3/TRBV12-4	TRBJ1-3	CASSSGGAFRGDTIYF
TRBV7-2	TRBJ1-2	CASSPRTGIGYTF
TRBV7-6	TRBJ2-7	CASSLGHLYEQYF
TRBV2	TRBJ2-7	CASSERATGGGEQYF
TRBV20-1	TRBJ1-5	CSATPGGSNQPQHF
TRBV7-2	TRBJ2-2	CASSWTSGNTGELFF
TRBV5-6	TRBJ2-2	CASSLGLAGAIGELFF
TRBV5-1	TRBJ2-7	CASSAGEAYEQYF
TRBV12-3/TRBV12-4	TRBJ2-4	CASTPAGENIQYF
TRBV6-2/TRBV6-3	TRBJ1-1	CASSYSGGSMNTEAFF
TRBV7-2	TRBJ2-1	CASSRRGQSSYNEQFF
TRBV12-3/TRBV12-4	TRBJ2-5	CASTHGTGFETQYF
TRBV6-1	TRBJ1-4	CASSLDRNEKLFF